A selection of T cell receptor beta chains follows, all from one sample in a study of blood T cell repertoires in COVID-19. Sequenced by immunoSEQ multiplex PCR; TCRdb stores in-frame clones only, minus some. The sample has about 180,000 clones, 88% seen once. The sequencing sample was made of PBMCs or T cells enriched from blood (not recorded which). These receptors were obtained from a woman aged 18-29 years who had recovered from COVID-19. Each CDR3 is given with its conserved first and last residue. The order of the fields is D gene, V gene, J gene, CDR3 protein, CDR3 DNA. The D gene is left open where the match is weak.

NA	TRBV9	TRBJ1-4	CASGVGSLLNPGGKLFF	TGTGCCAGCGGTGTTGGATCCTTACTAAACCCAGGAGGAAAACTGTTTTTT
NA	TRBV9	TRBJ1-3	CASSGVPSSGNTIYF	TGTGCCAGTTCAGGGGTCCCGAGCTCTGGAAACACCATATATTTT
NA	TRBV5-4	TRBJ1-1	CASSQHQGQDTEAFF	TGTGCCAGCAGCCAACACCAGGGGCAGGACACTGAAGCTTTCTTT
NA	TRBV18	TRBJ2-2	CASSPERRGPNTGELFF	TGTGCCAGCTCACCGGAGCGGAGGGGCCCGAACACCGGGGAGCTGTTTTTT
TRBD1	TRBV28	TRBJ1-2	CASSFNDHRGLGYGYTF	TGTGCCAGCAGTTTCAACGATCACAGGGGGCTAGGCTATGGCTACACCTTC
NA	TRBV6-2/TRBV6-3	TRBJ2-7	CASSITYEQYF	TGTGCCAGCAGCATCACCTACGAGCAGTACTTC
TRBD2	TRBV2	TRBJ2-3	CAAGEYTQYF	TGTGCCGCGGGGGAGTATACGCAGTATTTT
TRBD1	TRBV7-2	TRBJ2-7	CASSLGTGVFEQYF	TGTGCCAGCAGCTTAGGGACAGGGGTTTTCGAGCAGTACTTC
TRBD1	TRBV28	TRBJ1-2	CASSSGQGANYGYTF	TGTGCCAGCAGTTCCGGACAGGGGGCTAACTATGGCTACACCTTC
NA	TRBV5-1	TRBJ2-7	CASSSSARFSYEQYF	TGCGCCAGCAGCTCGTCCGCCAGGTTCTCCTACGAGCAGTACTTC
TRBD1	TRBV5-1	TRBJ1-4	CASSETRGLDEKLFF	TGCGCCAGCAGCGAGACAAGGGGGCTGGATGAAAAACTGTTTTTT
NA	TRBV4-2	TRBJ2-2	CASSQEGPTGELFF	TGTGCCAGCAGCCAAGAGGGGCCCACCGGGGAGCTGTTTTTT
NA	TRBV6-4	TRBJ2-1	CASSDSAREWGNEQFF	TGTGCCAGCAGTGACTCCGCCCGGGAGTGGGGGAATGAGCAGTTCTTC
TRBD1	TRBV4-1	TRBJ1-5	CASSHITGASNQPQHF	TGCGCCAGCAGCCACATCACAGGGGCTAGCAATCAGCCCCAGCATTTT
NA	TRBV7-9	TRBJ2-1	CASSLTGAWGNEQFF	TGTGCCAGCAGCTTAACGGGAGCCTGGGGCAATGAGCAGTTCTTC